This TCR beta chain derives from a study of cytomegalovirus exposure and HLA in healthy donors. Findings of the study overall: Being productive about 87% or about 30% of the time was typical of most TCR beta V segments in an earlier analysis.

60 Vbeta and 13 Jbeta primers were used in PCR. Sequencing used immunoSEQ multiplex PCR; TCRdb keeps in-frame clones, though not all of them. Of about 31,000 clones listed, approximately 47% are singletons. There are 15 residues in the CDR3. Trimming shortened V by 3 bases and J by 5 bases, and 18 bases separated the two germline ends. The germline V gene encodes CDR1 SGHNT and CDR2 YYREEE (reference sequence). Details on this clone: What it recognizes is unknown.

The sample was PBMCs. This TCR came from a woman between 45 and 65 years old in good health and CMV-seronegative. The rearrangement uses TRBV5-4 and TRBJ2-7, with D possibly matching TRBD2 (6 bases). CDR3 loop: CASSSKSGTPDEQYF. CDR3 coding DNA: TGTGCCAGCAGCTCCAAATCCGGGACTCCGGACGAGCAGTACTTC.